The 5 T cell receptor beta chains below come from one sample, sequenced in a study of shared clonotypes between healthy human individuals. Data came from immunoSEQ multiplex PCR; TCRdb stores just in-frame clones and leaves some out. The profile shows around 2.5 million clones, approximately 93% of them singletons. Sequencing was done on a sample of naive CD4+ T cells from PBMCs. The subset was: CD45RA+ positively selected. The source of these receptors is a man aged 18 to 35 in good health. Some clones in this sample may be carry-over from other donors' samples.

The genes are TRBV18 and TRBJ2-7, with unresolved D. The ends were cut back, 2 bases at V and 7 bases at J, with 9 bases in the middle. The CDR3 contains 12 residues. Looked up from germline, CDR1 is KGHSH and CDR2 is LQKENI. The CDR3 bases are TGTGCCAGCTCACCAATAGGAGTGGAGCAGTACTTC. This sequence encodes CASSPIGVEQYF. Looking up the rest from reference TRBV18 and TRBJ2-7 gives the full variable domain: NAGVMQNPRHLVRRRGQEARLRCSPMKGHSHVYWYRQLPEEGLKFMVYLQKENIIDESGMPKERFSAEFPKEGPSILRIQQVVRGDSAAYFCASSPIGVEQYFGPGTRLTVT.

This chain links TRBV28 with TRBJ1-4, with 9 bases matching TRBD1. The CDR3 contains 14 residues. The V gene's germline CDR1 is MDHEN and CDR2 SYDVKM. The V gene end was trimmed by 7 bases and the J gene end by 7 bases; junction bases not matched to a gene: 7. This CDR3 is CASTPGQGSEKLFF. Here the CDR3 DNA reads TGTGCCAGCACTCCGGGACAGGGTAGTGAAAAACTGTTTTTT.

This chain joins TRBV5-1 and TRBJ2-7; no clear D gene. The CDR3 sequence is 14 residues long. Between the trimmed V and J ends, which lost 0 bases and 0 bases, there was a span of 7 bases. In germline, CDR1 is SGHRS, CDR2 YFSETQ. CDR3 bases: TGCGCCAGCAGCTTGGATGCGAACTCCTACGAGCAGTACTTC. Translated: CASSLDANSYEQYF.

Only one count was recorded for this clone. This chain links TRBV6-1 with TRBJ2-4; 7 positions match TRBD1. This CDR3 contains 12 residues. CDR1 and CDR2 (germline): MNHNS, SASEGT. V was clipped by 6 bases and J by 8 bases; unmatched bases: 4. The CDR3 DNA reads TGTGCCAGCAGACAGCAGGGGGACATTCAGTACTTC. Translated: CASRQQGDIQYF.

This clone is a singleton in its sample. The chain joins TRBV7-9 to TRBJ1-2, with 9 bases identical to TRBD1. Germline values: CDR1 SEHNR, CDR2 FQNEAQ (reference sequence). J lost 1 base, V lost 4 bases, and 1 base had no gene match. The CDR3 is 14 residues long. The CDR3: CASSSTGGNYGYTF. As DNA, the CDR3 is TGTGCCAGCAGCTCGACAGGGGGTAACTATGGCTACACCTTC.